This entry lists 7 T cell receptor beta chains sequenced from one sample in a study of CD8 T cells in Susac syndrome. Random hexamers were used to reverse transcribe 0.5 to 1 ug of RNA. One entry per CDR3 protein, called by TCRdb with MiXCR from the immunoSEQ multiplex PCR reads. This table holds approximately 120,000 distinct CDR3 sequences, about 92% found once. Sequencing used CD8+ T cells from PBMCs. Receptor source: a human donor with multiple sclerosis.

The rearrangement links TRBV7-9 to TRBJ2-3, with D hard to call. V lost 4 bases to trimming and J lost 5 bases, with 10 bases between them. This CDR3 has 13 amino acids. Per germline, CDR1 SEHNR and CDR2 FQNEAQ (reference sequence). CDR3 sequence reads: CASSWSAGDTQYF. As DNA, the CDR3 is TGTGCCAGCAGCTGGAGTGCCGGAGATACGCAGTATTTT.

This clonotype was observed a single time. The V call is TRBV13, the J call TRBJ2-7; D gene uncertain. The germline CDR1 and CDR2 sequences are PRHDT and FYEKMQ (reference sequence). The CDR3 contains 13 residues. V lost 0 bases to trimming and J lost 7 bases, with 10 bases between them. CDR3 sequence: CASSLGRSWEQYV. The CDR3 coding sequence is TGTGCCAGCAGCTTAGGGAGGTCTTGGGAGCAGTACGTC.

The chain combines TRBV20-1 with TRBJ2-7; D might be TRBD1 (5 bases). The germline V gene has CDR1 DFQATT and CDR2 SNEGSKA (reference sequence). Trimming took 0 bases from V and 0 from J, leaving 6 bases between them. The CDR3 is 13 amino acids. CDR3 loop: CSARDDSSYEQYF. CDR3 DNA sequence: TGCAGTGCTAGAGACGACAGCTCCTACGAGCAGTACTTC.

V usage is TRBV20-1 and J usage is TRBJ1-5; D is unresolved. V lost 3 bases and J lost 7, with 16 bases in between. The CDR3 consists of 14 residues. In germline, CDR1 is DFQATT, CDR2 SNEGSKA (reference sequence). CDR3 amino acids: CSARGKGEVQPQHF. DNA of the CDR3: TGCAGTGCTAGGGGTAAGGGAGAGGTCCAGCCCCAGCATTTT.

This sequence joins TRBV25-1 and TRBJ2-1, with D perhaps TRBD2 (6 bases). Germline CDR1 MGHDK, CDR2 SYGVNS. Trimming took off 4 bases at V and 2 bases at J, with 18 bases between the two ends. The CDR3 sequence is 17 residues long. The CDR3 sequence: CASSAIIPGETYNEQFF. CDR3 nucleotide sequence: TGTGCCAGCAGTGCCATAATCCCGGGGGAGACCTACAATGAGCAGTTCTTC. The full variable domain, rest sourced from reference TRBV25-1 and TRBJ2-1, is EADIYQTPRYLVIGTGKKITLECSQTMGHDKMYWYQQDPGMELHLIHYSYGVNSTEKGDLSSESTVSRIRTEHFPLTLESARPSHTSQYLCASSAIIPGETYNEQFFGPGTRLTVL.

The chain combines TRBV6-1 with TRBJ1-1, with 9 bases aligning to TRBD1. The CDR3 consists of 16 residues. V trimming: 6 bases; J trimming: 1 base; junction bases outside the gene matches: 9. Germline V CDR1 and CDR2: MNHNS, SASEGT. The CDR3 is CASRRPGQGANTEAFF. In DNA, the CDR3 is TGTGCCAGCAGGCGGCCGGGACAGGGAGCGAACACTGAAGCTTTCTTT.

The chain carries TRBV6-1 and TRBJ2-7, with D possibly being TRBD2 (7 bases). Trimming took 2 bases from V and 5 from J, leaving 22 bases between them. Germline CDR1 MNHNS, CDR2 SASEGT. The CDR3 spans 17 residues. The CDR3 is CASSERGRGGLLDEQYF. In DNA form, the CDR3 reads TGTGCCAGCAGTGAAAGGGGTAGGGGGGGGCTTTTGGACGAGCAGTACTTC.